A single sample is the source of the 19 T cell receptor beta chains below, sequenced in a study of technical replicates of blood from a handful of donors. Some clones are missing from TCRdb's copy, which holds only in-frame ones; the method was immunoSEQ multiplex PCR. Found here are about 75,000 clones, around 92% of them singletons; the top ten hold about 0.36%. Sequenced material: T cells isolated from PBMCs. The source of these receptors is a human donor in good health. Some clones in this sample may be carry-over from other donors' samples.

V gene TRBV29-1 combines with J gene TRBJ2-1, with 10 bases identical to TRBD2. CDR3 length: 14 amino acids. The V gene end was trimmed by 3 bases and the J gene end by 13 bases; junction bases not matched to a gene: 12. Germline V gives CDR1 SQVTM, CDR2 ANQGSEA. This chain's CDR3 is CSVDLRSSGGNQFF. DNA of the CDR3: TGCAGCGTTGATCTCCGTTCTAGCGGGGGAAATCAGTTCTTC.

The chain links TRBV11-3 to TRBJ2-1, with D possibly matching TRBD2 (5 bases). The ends were cut back, 5 bases at V and 0 bases at J, with 11 bases in the middle. CDR3 length: 15 residues. The germline V gene encodes CDR1 SGHNT and CDR2 YENEEA. CDR3 sequence: CASSPLEGSYNEQFF. CDR3 coding DNA: TGTGCCAGCAGCCCGCTCGAGGGCTCCTACAATGAGCAGTTCTTC.

This chain links TRBV10-3 with TRBJ1-1; perhaps TRBD1 as D (5 bases). The V gene lost 5 bases and the J gene lost 4 bases, with 17 bases spanning the gap. Germline CDR1 and CDR2: ENHRY and SYGVKD. The CDR3 sequence is 15 residues long. CDR3 in DNA: TGTGCCATCAGTAGAGGCGTAGGGGTTTCCACTGAAGCTTTCTTT. It specifies CAISRGVGVSTEAFF.

J is TRBJ2-2 and V is TRBV18, with D possibly matching TRBD2 (5 bases). From germline, CDR1 is KGHSH and CDR2 LQKENI. CDR3 length: 13 amino acids. V was trimmed by 6 bases and J by 6 bases, leaving 11 bases between them. DNA of the CDR3: TGTGCCAGCTCGGTGATGGAGGCCGGGGAGCTGTTTTTT. This sequence encodes CASSVMEAGELFF.

This chain uses TRBV5-4 with TRBJ2-2; D not resolved. The CDR3 loop spans 13 amino acids. Deletions cut 2 bases from V and 4 bases from J, with 6 bases between. The germline gives CDR1 SGHNT, CDR2 YYREEE (reference sequence). CDR3 protein: CASSLSGTGELFF. The CDR3, as DNA: TGTGCCAGCAGCTTATCGGGCACCGGGGAGCTGTTTTTT.

V and J are TRBV28 and TRBJ1-4; 9 positions match TRBD1. The germline V gene encodes CDR1 MDHEN and CDR2 SYDVKM. The CDR3 sequence is 14 residues long. Trimming removed 5 bases from V and 7 bases from J; junction bases left unmatched: 5. CDR3 sequence (DNA): TGTGCCAGCAGTAAACAGGGGGCGATTGAAAAACTGTTTTTT. This gives the protein CASSKQGAIEKLFF.

This sequence joins TRBV7-9 and TRBJ1-1; TRBD1 matches 7 bases. This CDR3 region has 18 residues. The V gene end was trimmed by 4 bases and the J gene end by 5 bases; junction bases not matched to a gene: 19. Germline V lookup: CDR1 SEHNR, CDR2 FQNEAQ (reference sequence). The CDR3 coding sequence is TGTGCCAGCAGCTCTTTGGAAATTACAGGGGCAGAGTGGACTGAAGCTTTCTTT. Protein product: CASSSLEITGAEWTEAFF.

The genes are TRBV10-2 and TRBJ1-1; no clear D. The CDR3 runs 13 residues. V was trimmed by 6 bases and J by 0 bases, leaving 8 bases between them. Germline V CDR1 and CDR2: WSHSY, SAAADI. CDR3 residues: CASRVLVNTEAFF. As DNA, the CDR3 is TGCGCCAGCAGGGTGCTAGTGAACACTGAAGCTTTCTTT.

This chain connects TRBV19 to TRBJ2-1; D ambiguous. The length of the CDR3 is 16 residues. CDR1 is LNHDA, CDR2 SQIVND, per germline (reference sequence). The germline V and J ends were trimmed by 3 bases and 3 bases, with 15 bases remaining between them. The CDR3 reads CASSIGMLSGYNEQFF. The CDR3 DNA reads as TGTGCCAGTAGTATTGGAATGCTTTCAGGCTACAATGAGCAGTTCTTC.

The chain recombines TRBV10-2 with TRBJ2-2; 7 bases are a match to TRBD2. The CDR3 is made up of 15 amino acids. Germline V gives CDR1 WSHSY, CDR2 SAAADI. The J segment lost 4 bases and the V segment lost 3 bases, leaving 5 bases of the junction unmatched. The CDR3 coding sequence is TGCGCCAGCAGTGATCGGCGGGGGACCACCGGGGAGCTGTTTTTT. It translates to CASSDRRGTTGELFF.

This chain uses TRBV7-6 with TRBJ2-5; 7 bases are shared with TRBD1. V lost 0 bases and J lost 1; bases outside the gene matches: 11. This CDR3 spans 18 amino acids. Germline CDR1 reads SGHVS; CDR2 reads FNYEAQ. CDR3 residues: CASSLAQGVIGPQETQYF. The DNA for the CDR3 is TGTGCCAGCAGCTTAGCTCAGGGGGTAATCGGCCCCCAAGAGACCCAGTACTTC.

The chain links TRBV5-5 to TRBJ2-1, with 10 bases fitting TRBD1. The CDR3 totals 14 residues. With 4 bases clipped from V and 7 bases from J, the junction kept 5 bases outside the gene matches. The germline V gene encodes CDR1 SGHKS and CDR2 YYEKEE (reference sequence). This chain's CDR3 is CASSKPGQGNEQFF. The CDR3 DNA reads TGTGCCAGCAGCAAACCGGGACAGGGGAATGAGCAGTTCTTC.

CDR3 nucleotides: TGTGCCAGCAGCACCCCGGGGGGGCCGGATACGCAGTATTTT. It yields the protein CASSTPGGPDTQYF. This chain links TRBV7-2 with TRBJ2-3; 8 nucleotides agree with TRBD2. The germline V gene encodes CDR1 SGHTA and CDR2 FQGNSA. CDR3 size: 14 residues. V shed 5 bases, J shed 6 bases, and the junction held 7 bases outside the gene matches. Variable domain in full (rest from reference TRBV7-2 and TRBJ2-3): GAGVSQSPSNKVTEKGKDVELRCDPISGHTALYWYRQSLGQGLEFLIYFQGNSAPDKSGLPSDRFSAERTGGSVSTLTIQRTQQEDSAVYLCASSTPGGPDTQYFGPGTRLTVL.

This chain links TRBV19 with TRBJ2-2; tentative D call: TRBD1 (6 bases). From germline, CDR1 is LNHDA and CDR2 SQIVND (reference sequence). With 6 bases removed from V and 1 base from J, the gap between germline ends came to 9 bases. This CDR3 is 14 amino acids long. As DNA, the CDR3 is TGTGCCAGTAGACCAGGGGTGAACACCGGGGAGCTGTTTTTT. This sequence encodes CASRPGVNTGELFF.

The V gene is TRBV15, the J gene TRBJ2-5; D perhaps matches TRBD1 (5 bases). The germline V gene has CDR1 LNHNV and CDR2 YYDKDF (reference sequence). Deletions cut 0 bases from V and 2 bases from J, with 7 bases between. The CDR3 contains 14 residues. DNA for the CDR3: TGTGCCACCAGCAGAGATCAGGGACAAGAGACCCAGTACTTC. It codes for CATSRDQGQETQYF.

The rearrangement joins TRBV6-1 to TRBJ2-1; 7 nucleotides align to TRBD2. Trimming removed 4 bases from V and 7 bases from J; junction bases left unmatched: 13. This CDR3 has 16 residues. Germline CDR1 MNHNS, CDR2 SASEGT. The CDR3 coding sequence is TGTGCCAGCAGTGGGCTAGGACTAGGCAGACTGAATGAGCAGTTCTTC. As protein: CASSGLGLGRLNEQFF.

The rearrangement uses TRBV7-9 and TRBJ2-7; possible D gene TRBD2, 6 bases. The CDR3 has 14 residues. V lost 6 bases to trimming and J lost 0 bases, with 12 bases between them. Per the germline V gene, CDR1 is SEHNR and CDR2 is FQNEAQ (reference sequence). The CDR3 DNA sequence: TGTGCCAGCAGTATTTCCGGGAGCTCCTACGAGCAGTACTTC. Translation: CASSISGSSYEQYF.

The chain combines TRBV7-9 with TRBJ1-6, with 8 bases identical to TRBD1. Germline CDR1 is SEHNR and CDR2 is FQNEAQ (reference sequence). CDR3 length equals 18 residues. V lost 5 bases to trimming and J lost 2 bases; unmatched junction nucleotides: 11. CDR3 in amino acids: CASSRRTGKRPYNSPLHF. Written as DNA, the CDR3 is TGTGCCAGCAGCCGTAGGACAGGGAAGCGACCCTATAATTCACCCCTCCACTTT. The full variable domain, rest sourced from reference TRBV7-9 and TRBJ1-6, is DTGVSQNPRHKITKRGQNVTFRCDPISEHNRLYWYRQTLGQGPEFLTYFQNEAQLEKSRLLSDRFSAERPKGSFSTLEIQRTEQGDSAMYLCASSRRTGKRPYNSPLHFGNGTRLTVT.

V usage is TRBV18 and J usage is TRBJ2-1, with 8 bases matching TRBD1. Germline CDR1 and CDR2: KGHSH and LQKENI. This CDR3 spans 16 amino acids. V shed 4 bases, J shed 5 bases, and the junction held 10 bases outside the gene matches. The chain's CDR3 is CASSLMEQGVDNEQFF. DNA of the CDR3: TGTGCCAGCTCACTCATGGAACAGGGGGTAGACAATGAGCAGTTCTTC.